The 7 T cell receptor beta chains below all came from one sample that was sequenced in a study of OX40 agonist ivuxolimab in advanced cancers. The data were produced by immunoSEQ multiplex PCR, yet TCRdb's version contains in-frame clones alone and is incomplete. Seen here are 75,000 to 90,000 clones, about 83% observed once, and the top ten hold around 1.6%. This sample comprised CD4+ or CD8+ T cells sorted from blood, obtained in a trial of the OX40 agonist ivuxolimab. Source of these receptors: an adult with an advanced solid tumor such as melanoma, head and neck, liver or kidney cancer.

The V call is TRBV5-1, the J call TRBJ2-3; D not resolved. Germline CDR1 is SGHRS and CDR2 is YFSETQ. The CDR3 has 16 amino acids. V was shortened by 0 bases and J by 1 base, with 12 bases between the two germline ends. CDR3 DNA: TGCGCCAGCAGCTTGGACAGTCCCCTTGGCACAGATACGCAGTATTTT. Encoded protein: CASSLDSPLGTDTQYF.

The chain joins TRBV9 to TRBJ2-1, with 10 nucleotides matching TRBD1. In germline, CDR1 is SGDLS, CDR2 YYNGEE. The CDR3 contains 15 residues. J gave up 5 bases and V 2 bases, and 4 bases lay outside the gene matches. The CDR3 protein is CASSVRTGGNNEQFF. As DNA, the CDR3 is TGTGCCAGCAGCGTCCGGACAGGGGGAAACAATGAGCAGTTCTTC.

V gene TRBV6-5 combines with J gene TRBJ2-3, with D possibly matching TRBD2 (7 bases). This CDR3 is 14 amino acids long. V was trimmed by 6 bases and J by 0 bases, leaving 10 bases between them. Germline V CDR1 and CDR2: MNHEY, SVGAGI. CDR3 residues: CASRRGGSTDTQYF. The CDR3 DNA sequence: TGTGCCAGCAGAAGGGGGGGGAGCACAGATACGCAGTATTTT.

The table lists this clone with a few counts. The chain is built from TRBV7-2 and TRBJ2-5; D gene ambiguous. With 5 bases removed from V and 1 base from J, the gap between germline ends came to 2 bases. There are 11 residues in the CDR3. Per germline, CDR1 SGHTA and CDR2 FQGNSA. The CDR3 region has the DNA TGTGCCAGCAGCGCCCAAGAGACCCAGTACTTC. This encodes CASSAQETQYF.

The chain's CDR3 is CASSPPAPEQFF. CDR3 nucleotides: TGTGCCAGCTCACCACCGGCTCCTGAGCAGTTCTTC. The chain joins TRBV18 to TRBJ2-1; D call uncertain. Per the germline V gene, CDR1 is KGHSH and CDR2 is LQKENI. Trimming stripped 0 bases from V and 9 bases from J, with 6 bases between. The CDR3 has 12 amino acids.

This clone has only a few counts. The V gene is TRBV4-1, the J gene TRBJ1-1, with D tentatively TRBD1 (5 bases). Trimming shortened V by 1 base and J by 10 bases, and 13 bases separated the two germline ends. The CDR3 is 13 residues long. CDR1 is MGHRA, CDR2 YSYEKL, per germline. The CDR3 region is CASSQVSWGGAFF. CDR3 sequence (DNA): TGCGCCAGCAGCCAAGTATCATGGGGCGGAGCTTTCTTT.

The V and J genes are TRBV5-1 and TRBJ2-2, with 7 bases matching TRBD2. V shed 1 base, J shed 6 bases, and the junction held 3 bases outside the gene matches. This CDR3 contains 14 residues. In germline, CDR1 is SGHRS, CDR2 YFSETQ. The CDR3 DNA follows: TGCGCCAGCAGCTTGATGCGGGGGTCCGGGGAGCTGTTTTTT. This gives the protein CASSLMRGSGELFF.